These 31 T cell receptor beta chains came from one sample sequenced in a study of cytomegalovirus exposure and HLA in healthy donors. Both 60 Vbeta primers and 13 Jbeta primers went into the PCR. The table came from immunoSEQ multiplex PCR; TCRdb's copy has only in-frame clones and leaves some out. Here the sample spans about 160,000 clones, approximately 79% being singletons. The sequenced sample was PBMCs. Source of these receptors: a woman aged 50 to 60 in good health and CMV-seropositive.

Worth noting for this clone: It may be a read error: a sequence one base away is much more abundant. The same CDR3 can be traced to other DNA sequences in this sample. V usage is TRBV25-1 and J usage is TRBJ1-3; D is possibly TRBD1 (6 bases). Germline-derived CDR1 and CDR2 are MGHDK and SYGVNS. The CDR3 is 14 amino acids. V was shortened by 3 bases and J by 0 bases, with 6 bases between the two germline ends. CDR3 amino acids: CASSDRGSGNTIYF. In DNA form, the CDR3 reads TGTGCCAGCAGTGACAGGGGCTCTGGAAACACCATATATTTT.

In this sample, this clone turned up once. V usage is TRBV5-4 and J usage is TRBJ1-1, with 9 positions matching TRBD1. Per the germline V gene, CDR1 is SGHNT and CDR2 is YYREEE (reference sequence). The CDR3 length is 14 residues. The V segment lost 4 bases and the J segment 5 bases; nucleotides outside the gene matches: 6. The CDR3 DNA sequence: TGTGCCAGCAGCCCGGACAGGGGAGGGACTGAAGCTTTCTTT. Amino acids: CASSPDRGGTEAFF.

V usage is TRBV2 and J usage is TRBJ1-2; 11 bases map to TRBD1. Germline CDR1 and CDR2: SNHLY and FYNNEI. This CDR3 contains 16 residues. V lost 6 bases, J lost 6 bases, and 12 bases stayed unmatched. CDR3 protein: CASRQRGGDRGNGYTF. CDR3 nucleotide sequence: TGTGCCAGCAGGCAAAGGGGCGGGGACAGGGGGAATGGCTACACCTTC.

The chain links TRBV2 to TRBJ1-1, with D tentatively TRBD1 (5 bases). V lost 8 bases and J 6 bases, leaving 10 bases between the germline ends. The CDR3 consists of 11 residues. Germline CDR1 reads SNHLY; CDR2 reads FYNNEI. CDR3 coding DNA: TGTGCCAGCTTAGGGGAATCTGAAGCTTTCTTT. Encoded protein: CASLGESEAFF. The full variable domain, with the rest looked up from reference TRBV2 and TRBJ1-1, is EPEVTQTPSHQVTQMGQEVILRCVPISNHLYFYWYRQILGQKVEFLVSFYNNEISEKSEIFDDQFSVERPDGSNFTLKIRSTKLEDSAMYFCASLGESEAFFGQGTRLTVV.

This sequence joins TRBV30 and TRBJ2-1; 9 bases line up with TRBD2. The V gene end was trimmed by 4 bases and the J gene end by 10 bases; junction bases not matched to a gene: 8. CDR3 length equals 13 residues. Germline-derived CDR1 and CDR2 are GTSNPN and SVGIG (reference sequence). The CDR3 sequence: CAWILAGTREQFF. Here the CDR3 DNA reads TGTGCCTGGATACTAGCGGGCACAAGGGAGCAGTTCTTC.

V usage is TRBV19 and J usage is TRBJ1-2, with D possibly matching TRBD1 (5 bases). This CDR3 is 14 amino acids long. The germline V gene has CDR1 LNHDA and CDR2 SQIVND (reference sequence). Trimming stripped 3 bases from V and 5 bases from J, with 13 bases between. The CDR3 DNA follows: TGTGCCAGTAGTATGGGCAGGGAAGGGTATGGCTACACCTTC. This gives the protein CASSMGREGYGYTF.

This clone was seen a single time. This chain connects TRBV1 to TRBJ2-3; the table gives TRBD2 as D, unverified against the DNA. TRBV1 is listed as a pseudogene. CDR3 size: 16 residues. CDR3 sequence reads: CTSSRDDSGVTDTQYF. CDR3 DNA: TGCACCAGCAGTCGCGATGATAGCGGGGTCACAGATACGCAGTATTTT.

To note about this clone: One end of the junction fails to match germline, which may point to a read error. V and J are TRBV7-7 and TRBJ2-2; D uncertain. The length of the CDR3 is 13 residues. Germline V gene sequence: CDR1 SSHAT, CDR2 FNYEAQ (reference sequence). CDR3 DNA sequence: TGTGCTAGCAGCCTCTCGAACACCGGGGAGCTGTTTTTT. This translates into CASSLSNTGELFF.

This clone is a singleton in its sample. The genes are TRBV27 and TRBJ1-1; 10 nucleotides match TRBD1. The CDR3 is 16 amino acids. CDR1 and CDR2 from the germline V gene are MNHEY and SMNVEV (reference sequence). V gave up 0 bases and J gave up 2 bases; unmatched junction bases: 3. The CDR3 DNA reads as TGTGCCAGCAGTTTATCGCGGGACAGGGGCAACACTGAAGCTTTCTTT. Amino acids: CASSLSRDRGNTEAFF.

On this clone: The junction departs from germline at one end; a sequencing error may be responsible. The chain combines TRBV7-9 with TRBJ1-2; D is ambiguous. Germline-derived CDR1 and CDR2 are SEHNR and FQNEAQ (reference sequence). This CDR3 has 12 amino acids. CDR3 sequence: CSSSEHDYGYTF. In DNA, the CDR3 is TGTTCCAGCAGCGAGCACGACTATGGCTACACCTTC.

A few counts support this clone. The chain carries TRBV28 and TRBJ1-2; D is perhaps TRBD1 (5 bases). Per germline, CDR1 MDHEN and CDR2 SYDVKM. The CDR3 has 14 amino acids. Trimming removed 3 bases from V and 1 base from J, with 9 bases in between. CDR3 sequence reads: CASSFFDSNYGYTF. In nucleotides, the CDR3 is TGTGCCAGCAGTTTTTTCGACAGTAACTATGGCTACACCTTC.

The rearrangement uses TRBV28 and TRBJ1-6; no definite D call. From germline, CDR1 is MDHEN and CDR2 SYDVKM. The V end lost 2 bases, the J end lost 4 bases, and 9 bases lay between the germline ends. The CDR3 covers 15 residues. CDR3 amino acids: CASSLVDLYNSPLHF. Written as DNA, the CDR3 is TGTGCCAGCAGTTTAGTAGATCTATATAATTCACCCCTCCACTTT.

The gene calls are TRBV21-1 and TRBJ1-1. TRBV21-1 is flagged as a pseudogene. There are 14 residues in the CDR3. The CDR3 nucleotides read TGTGCCAGCAACGGCGGGGCCGGGGGCACTGAAGCTTTCTTT. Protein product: CASNGGAGGTEAFF.

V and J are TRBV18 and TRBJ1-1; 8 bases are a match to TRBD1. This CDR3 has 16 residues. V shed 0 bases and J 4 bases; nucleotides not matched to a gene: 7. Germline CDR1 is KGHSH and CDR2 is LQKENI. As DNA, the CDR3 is TGTGCCAGCTCACCACCGGCAGGGGGCCCTGGCACTGAAGCTTTCTTT. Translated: CASSPPAGGPGTEAFF. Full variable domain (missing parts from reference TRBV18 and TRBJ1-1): NAGVMQNPRHLVRRRGQEARLRCSPMKGHSHVYWYRQLPEEGLKFMVYLQKENIIDESGMPKERFSAEFPKEGPSILRIQQVVRGDSAAYFCASSPPAGGPGTEAFFGQGTRLTVV.

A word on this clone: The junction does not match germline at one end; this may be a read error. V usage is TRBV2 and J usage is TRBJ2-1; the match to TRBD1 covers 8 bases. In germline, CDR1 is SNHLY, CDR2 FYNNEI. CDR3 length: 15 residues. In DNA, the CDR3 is TGTGCCAGCAGCGAAGACAGGGGACATGACAATGAGCAGTTCTTC. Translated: CASSEDRGHDNEQFF.

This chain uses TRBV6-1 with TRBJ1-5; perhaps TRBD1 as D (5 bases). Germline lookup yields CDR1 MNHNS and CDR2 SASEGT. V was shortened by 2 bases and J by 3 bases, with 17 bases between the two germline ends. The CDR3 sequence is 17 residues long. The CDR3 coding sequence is TGTGCCAGCAGTGAATTGGGGGGAAAGTTTAACAATCAGCCCCAGCATTTT. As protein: CASSELGGKFNNQPQHF.

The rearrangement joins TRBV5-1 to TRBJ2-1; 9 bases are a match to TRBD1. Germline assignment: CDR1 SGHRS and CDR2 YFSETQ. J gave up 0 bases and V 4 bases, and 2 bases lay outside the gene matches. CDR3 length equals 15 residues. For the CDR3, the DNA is TGCGCCAGCAGCCCACAGGGGGCCTCCTACAATGAGCAGTTCTTC. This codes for CASSPQGASYNEQFF.

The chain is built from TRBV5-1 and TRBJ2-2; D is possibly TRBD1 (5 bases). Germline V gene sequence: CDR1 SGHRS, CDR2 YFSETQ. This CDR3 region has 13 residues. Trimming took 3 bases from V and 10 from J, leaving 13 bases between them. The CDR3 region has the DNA TGCGCCAGCAGCTCGGACATTTTCGAGGAGCTGTTTTTT. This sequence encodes CASSSDIFEELFF.

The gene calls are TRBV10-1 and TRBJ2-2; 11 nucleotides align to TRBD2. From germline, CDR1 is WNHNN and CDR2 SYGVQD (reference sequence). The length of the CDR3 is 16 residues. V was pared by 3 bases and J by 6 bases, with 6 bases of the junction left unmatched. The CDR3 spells CASSEYPSGGPGELFF. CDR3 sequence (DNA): TGCGCCAGCAGTGAATATCCTAGCGGGGGGCCCGGGGAGCTGTTTTTT.

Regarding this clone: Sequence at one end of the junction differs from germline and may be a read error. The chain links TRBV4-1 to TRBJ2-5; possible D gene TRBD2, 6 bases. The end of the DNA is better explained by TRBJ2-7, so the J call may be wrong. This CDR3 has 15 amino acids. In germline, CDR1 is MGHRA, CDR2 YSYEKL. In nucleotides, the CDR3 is TGCGCCACCAGCCTGGGTCGGGACTTTCCTTACGAGCAGTACTTC. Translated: CATSLGRDFPYEQYF.

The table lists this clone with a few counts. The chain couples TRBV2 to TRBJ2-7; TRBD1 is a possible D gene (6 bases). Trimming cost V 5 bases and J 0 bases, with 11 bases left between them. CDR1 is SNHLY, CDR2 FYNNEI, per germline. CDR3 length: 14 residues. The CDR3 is CASSYDRSSYEQYF. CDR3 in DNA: TGTGCCAGCAGTTACGACAGGAGCTCCTACGAGCAGTACTTC.

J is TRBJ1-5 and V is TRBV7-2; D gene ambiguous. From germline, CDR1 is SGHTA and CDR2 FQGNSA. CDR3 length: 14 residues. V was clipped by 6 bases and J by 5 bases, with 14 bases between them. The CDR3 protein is CASSLTGSYQPQHF. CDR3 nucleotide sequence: TGTGCCAGCAGTTTAACGGGGAGTTATCAGCCCCAGCATTTT.

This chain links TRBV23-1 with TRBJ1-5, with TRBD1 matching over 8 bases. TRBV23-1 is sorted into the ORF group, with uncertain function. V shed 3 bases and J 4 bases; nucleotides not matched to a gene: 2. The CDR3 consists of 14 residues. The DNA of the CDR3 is TGCGCCAGCAGTCAGGGACAGGCTAATCAGCCCCAGCATTTT. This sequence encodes CASSQGQANQPQHF.

The CDR3: CASSPISQETQYF. Here the CDR3 DNA reads TGTGCCAGCAGCCCAATTTCACAAGAGACCCAGTACTTC. The chain combines TRBV11-2 with TRBJ2-5; D ambiguous. The V gene's germline CDR1 is SGHAT and CDR2 FQNNGV. V lost 5 bases and J lost 2, with 9 bases in between. The CDR3 length is 13 residues.

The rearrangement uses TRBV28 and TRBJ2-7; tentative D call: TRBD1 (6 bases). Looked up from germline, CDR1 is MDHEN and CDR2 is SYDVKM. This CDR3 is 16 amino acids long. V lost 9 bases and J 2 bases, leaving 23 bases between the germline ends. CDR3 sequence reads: CARQPQGRSLPYEQYF. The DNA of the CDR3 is TGTGCCAGACAACCACAGGGCCGTTCGCTGCCCTACGAGCAGTACTTC.

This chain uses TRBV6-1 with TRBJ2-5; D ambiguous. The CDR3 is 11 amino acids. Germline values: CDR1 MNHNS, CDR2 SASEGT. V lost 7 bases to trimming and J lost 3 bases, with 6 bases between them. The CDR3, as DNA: TGTGCCAGCACGGGTGAAGAGACCCAGTACTTC. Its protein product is CASTGEETQYF.

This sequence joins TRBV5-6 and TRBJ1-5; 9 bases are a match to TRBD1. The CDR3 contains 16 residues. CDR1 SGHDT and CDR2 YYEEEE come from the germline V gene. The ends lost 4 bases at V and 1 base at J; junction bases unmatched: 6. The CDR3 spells CASSLQGALSNQPQHF. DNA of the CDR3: TGTGCCAGCAGCCTACAGGGGGCTTTAAGCAATCAGCCCCAGCATTTT.

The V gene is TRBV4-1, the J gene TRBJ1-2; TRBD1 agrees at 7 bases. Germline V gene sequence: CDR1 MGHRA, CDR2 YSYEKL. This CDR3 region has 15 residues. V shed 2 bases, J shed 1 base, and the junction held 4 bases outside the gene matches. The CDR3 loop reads CASSQSGGNNYGYTF. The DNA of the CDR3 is TGCGCCAGCAGCCAATCAGGGGGAAATAACTATGGCTACACCTTC.

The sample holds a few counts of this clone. The DNA of the CDR3 is TGTGCCAGCTCACCCGACACCAATCAGCCCCAGCATTTT. It specifies CASSPDTNQPQHF. The genes are TRBV18 and TRBJ1-5; unclear D gene. This CDR3 has 13 amino acids. V was trimmed by 3 bases and J by 3 bases, leaving 6 bases between them. The germline V gene encodes CDR1 KGHSH and CDR2 LQKENI. Filled out from reference TRBV18 and TRBJ1-5, the complete variable domain reads NAGVMQNPRHLVRRRGQEARLRCSPMKGHSHVYWYRQLPEEGLKFMVYLQKENIIDESGMPKERFSAEFPKEGPSILRIQQVVRGDSAAYFCASSPDTNQPQHFGDGTRLSIL.

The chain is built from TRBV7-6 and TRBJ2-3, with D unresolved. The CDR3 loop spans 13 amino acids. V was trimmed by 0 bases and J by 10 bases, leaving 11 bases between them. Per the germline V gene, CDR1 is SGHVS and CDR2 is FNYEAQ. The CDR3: CASSLALGAAQYF. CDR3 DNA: TGTGCCAGCAGCTTAGCGCTTGGAGCTGCGCAGTATTTT.

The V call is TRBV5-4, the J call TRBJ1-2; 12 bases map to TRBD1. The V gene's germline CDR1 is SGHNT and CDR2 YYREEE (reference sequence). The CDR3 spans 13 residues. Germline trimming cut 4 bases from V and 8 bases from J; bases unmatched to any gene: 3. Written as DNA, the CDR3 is TGTGCCAGCAGCAAGGGACAGGGGGCGGGCTACACCTTC. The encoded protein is CASSKGQGAGYTF.